Below, 27 T cell receptor beta chains from the same sample are listed, as sequenced in a study of OX40 agonist ivuxolimab in advanced cancers. The data were produced by immunoSEQ multiplex PCR, yet TCRdb's version contains in-frame clones alone and is incomplete. Of some 50,000 clones in the sample, 60% to 80% were seen once. Specimen: CD4+ or CD8+ T cells sorted from blood, collected in a trial of the OX40 agonist ivuxolimab. The source of these receptors is an adult with an advanced solid tumor such as melanoma, head and neck, liver or kidney cancer.

V and J are TRBV10-3 and TRBJ2-2, with D maybe TRBD2 (6 bases). V lost 0 bases, J lost 0 bases, and 20 bases lay in between. The CDR3 has 20 residues. Germline-derived CDR1 and CDR2 are ENHRY and SYGVKD. The DNA of the CDR3 is TGTGCCATCAGTGAGTCGGGCGGGAATTGGGGGAGACCGAACACCGGGGAGCTGTTTTTT. This encodes CAISESGGNWGRPNTGELFF.

The CDR3 sequence is CASSGGAEQFF. The CDR3 DNA reads TGTGCCAGCAGCGGCGGGGCCGAGCAGTTCTTC. The rearrangement joins TRBV7-2 to TRBJ2-1, with a tentative D call TRBD2 (6 bases). The ends were cut back, 5 bases at V and 10 bases at J, with 9 bases in the middle. Germline CDR1 SGHTA, CDR2 FQGNSA. The length of the CDR3 is 11 residues.

V usage is TRBV19 and J usage is TRBJ1-1; the D gene is possibly TRBD1 (6 bases). The CDR3 consists of 19 residues. Germline V gene lookup returns CDR1 LNHDA and CDR2 SQIVND (reference sequence). Between the trimmed V and J ends, which lost 3 bases and 3 bases, there was a span of 26 bases. CDR3 protein: CASSILTDAGADADTEAFF. CDR3 coding DNA: TGTGCCAGTAGTATCCTCACCGATGCGGGGGCGGACGCGGACACTGAAGCTTTCTTT.

The chain uses TRBV5-1 and TRBJ2-7; D possibly corresponds to TRBD1 (6 bases). The CDR3 length is 14 residues. Trimming stripped 3 bases from V and 1 base from J, with 11 bases between. Looked up from germline, CDR1 is SGHRS and CDR2 is YFSETQ. DNA for the CDR3: TGCGCCAGCAGCTCGGAAGGGGGTTCCTACGAGCAGTACTTC. Translating gives CASSSEGGSYEQYF. The variable domain in full, with the rest retrieved from reference TRBV5-1 and TRBJ2-7, is KAGVTQTPRYLIKTRGQQVTLSCSPISGHRSVSWYQQTPGQGLQFLFEYFSETQRNKGNFPGRFSGRQFSNSRSEMNVSTLELGDSALYLCASSSEGGSYEQYFGPGTRLTVT.

J is TRBJ2-5 and V is TRBV5-1; no clear D. CDR3 length: 14 residues. From germline, CDR1 is SGHRS and CDR2 YFSETQ. Trimming removed 4 bases at V and 2 bases at J, with 12 bases between. CDR3 residues: CASSRSSRQETQYF. The CDR3 DNA sequence: TGCGCCAGCAGCCGCAGTAGCCGACAAGAGACCCAGTACTTC.

This chain links TRBV6-5 with TRBJ1-3; D is ambiguous. V was clipped by 4 bases and J by 1 base, with 14 bases between them. Germline assignment: CDR1 MNHEY and CDR2 SVGAGI. The length of the CDR3 is 16 residues. CDR3 sequence reads: CASSSTPEFSGNTIYF. The CDR3, as DNA: TGTGCCAGCAGTTCCACCCCGGAGTTTTCTGGAAACACCATATATTTT.

The V and J genes are TRBV4-1 and TRBJ2-4; possible D gene TRBD1, 6 bases. The CDR3 runs to 17 residues. Trimming took 5 bases from V and 4 from J, leaving 21 bases between them. CDR1 MGHRA and CDR2 YSYEKL come from the germline V gene. The CDR3 nucleotides read TGCGCCAGCAGCTTTGGGAACACGGCAGGGGCAAAAAACATTCAGTACTTC. The encoded protein is CASSFGNTAGAKNIQYF.

This clone was detected only once. This chain links TRBV5-6 with TRBJ1-5; D is uncertain. Germline lookup yields CDR1 SGHDT and CDR2 YYEEEE. The CDR3 totals 13 residues. V lost 4 bases to trimming and J lost 2 bases, with 7 bases between them. The CDR3 spells CASSGRGNQPQHF. The CDR3 DNA is TGTGCCAGCAGCGGACGGGGCAATCAGCCCCAGCATTTT.

CDR3 residues: CASSLGRGPDTQYF. As DNA, the CDR3 is TGTGCCAGCAGCTTGGGCAGGGGGCCAGATACGCAGTATTTT. The chain joins TRBV5-4 to TRBJ2-3; 8 bases align to TRBD1. The germline V gene encodes CDR1 SGHNT and CDR2 YYREEE (reference sequence). The CDR3 covers 14 residues. J lost 4 bases, V lost 0 bases, and 1 base had no gene match.

This chain joins TRBV5-1 and TRBJ2-3; D may be TRBD2 (5 bases). Trimming took off 4 bases at V and 5 bases at J, with 8 bases between the two ends. CDR3 length: 12 residues. The germline gives CDR1 SGHRS, CDR2 YFSETQ. CDR3 sequence reads: CASSPRGDTQYF. The CDR3 DNA follows: TGCGCCAGCAGCCCTCGGGGAGATACGCAGTATTTT.

Here the CDR3 reads CASSPLQGSETQYF. CDR3 sequence (DNA): TGTGCCAGCAGCCCACTCCAAGGGTCAGAGACCCAGTACTTC. The chain joins TRBV11-2 to TRBJ2-5, with D unresolved. V was cut by 5 bases and J by 4 bases, with 14 bases left in between. The length of the CDR3 is 14 residues. CDR1 and CDR2 from the germline V gene are SGHAT and FQNNGV.

The table lists this clone with a few counts. The chain recombines TRBV4-3 with TRBJ2-7; the match to TRBD2 covers 8 bases. This CDR3 has 14 amino acids. Germline lookup yields CDR1 LGHNA and CDR2 YSLEER. Trimming cost V 1 base and J 4 bases; bases outside gene matches: 3. The CDR3 protein is CASSQVGREYEQYF. The CDR3 nucleotides read TGCGCCAGCAGCCAAGTCGGGAGGGAATACGAGCAGTACTTC.

The V gene is TRBV6-5, the J gene TRBJ1-5, with no clear D. Trimming shortened V by 7 bases and J by 8 bases, and 15 bases separated the two germline ends. There are 13 residues in the CDR3. The V gene's germline CDR1 is MNHEY and CDR2 SVGAGI. CDR3 residues: CASTERVVEPQHF. CDR3 DNA sequence: TGTGCCAGCACCGAACGCGTGGTGGAGCCCCAGCATTTT.

The chain has TRBV7-8 and TRBJ2-5; 10 nucleotides match TRBD2. Germline CDR1 reads SGHVS; CDR2 reads FQNEAQ. J lost 7 bases, V lost 5 bases, and 13 bases had no gene match. This CDR3 comprises 16 residues. The CDR3 sequence is CASSPFSGRGVRTQYF. Written as DNA, the CDR3 is TGTGCCAGCAGCCCCTTCAGCGGGAGGGGGGTTCGGACCCAGTACTTC.

The chain employs TRBV2 and TRBJ2-7, with 8 positions matching TRBD1. V dropped 4 bases and J dropped 0; count of bases not matched to a gene: 5. The CDR3 runs to 15 residues. Germline-derived CDR1 and CDR2 are SNHLY and FYNNEI. The CDR3 sequence is CASSAQGAISYEQYF. The CDR3 DNA is TGTGCCAGCAGTGCGCAGGGGGCGATCTCCTACGAGCAGTACTTC.

DNA of the CDR3: TGTGCCAGCAGTTCCCCGTCTAGCGGGGCCTACGAGCAGTACTTC. Translation gives CASSSPSSGAYEQYF. This chain joins TRBV6-5 and TRBJ2-7; 9 nucleotides match TRBD2. Trimming cost V 4 bases and J 2 bases; bases outside gene matches: 6. The CDR3 spans 15 residues. CDR1 MNHEY and CDR2 SVGAGI come from the germline V gene.

The V and J genes are TRBV28 and TRBJ1-3, with TRBD1 as a possible D gene (5 bases). This CDR3 has 16 residues. Trimming pared 2 bases from V and 0 bases from J, leaving 11 bases between. Germline CDR1 MDHEN, CDR2 SYDVKM. The CDR3 sequence is CASSLSLGGSGNTIYF. The CDR3 DNA reads as TGTGCCAGCAGTTTAAGTCTTGGGGGCTCTGGAAACACCATATATTTT.

The chain carries TRBV6-5 and TRBJ2-2, with 7 nucleotides matching TRBD2. This CDR3 spans 15 amino acids. Per the germline V gene, CDR1 is MNHEY and CDR2 is SVGAGI. J was trimmed by 5 bases and V by 8 bases; bases with no gene match: 11. The DNA of the CDR3 is TGTGCCAGCGGACGGCCGGTGCGGGAGACCGGGGAGCTGTTTTTT. It specifies CASGRPVRETGELFF.

The chain employs TRBV5-1 and TRBJ2-1; TRBD2 agrees at 7 bases. Germline values: CDR1 SGHRS, CDR2 YFSETQ. CDR3 size: 15 residues. Trimming at V came to 4 bases and at J to 5 bases, leaving 9 bases not matched to a gene. This CDR3 is CASSPRIAGHNEQFF. The CDR3 region has the DNA TGCGCCAGCAGCCCCCGGATAGCGGGCCACAATGAGCAGTTCTTC.

This clone was counted a few times. This rearrangement joins TRBV5-6 to TRBJ2-1; no clear D. Trimming shortened V by 0 bases and J by 8 bases, and 9 bases separated the two germline ends. The CDR3 sequence is 13 residues long. Germline V gene sequence: CDR1 SGHDT, CDR2 YYEEEE. The CDR3 DNA reads TGTGCCAGCAGCTTGGGACCCACCGATGAGCAGTTCTTC. It is translated as CASSLGPTDEQFF.

This clone was picked up a small number of times. This rearrangement joins TRBV6-1 to TRBJ1-1; D may be TRBD1 (6 bases). From germline, CDR1 is MNHNS and CDR2 SASEGT. The CDR3 sequence is 15 residues long. V was cut by 0 bases and J by 4 bases, with 12 bases left in between. The CDR3 reads CASSEALRGSTEAFF. DNA of the CDR3: TGTGCCAGCAGTGAAGCGCTAAGGGGGAGCACTGAAGCTTTCTTT.

The chain recombines TRBV7-6 with TRBJ2-2; unclear D gene. Germline values: CDR1 SGHVS, CDR2 FNYEAQ. V gave up 1 base and J gave up 6 bases, with 9 bases separating them. The CDR3 is made up of 14 amino acids. As DNA, the CDR3 is TGTGCCAGCAGCTTAGTTATCCGACCCGGGGAGCTGTTTTTT. This translates into CASSLVIRPGELFF.

This rearrangement joins TRBV9 to TRBJ1-2; a weak D match, TRBD1 (5 bases). This CDR3 has 14 amino acids. The germline V and J ends were trimmed by 3 bases and 4 bases, with 13 bases remaining between them. The germline V gene has CDR1 SGDLS and CDR2 YYNGEE. The CDR3 spells CASSDGTASYGYTF. The CDR3 DNA reads as TGTGCCAGCAGCGATGGGACGGCCTCCTATGGCTACACCTTC.

The chain has TRBV5-1 and TRBJ2-2; D perhaps matches TRBD1 (6 bases). The CDR3 has 16 residues. The V end was cut by 0 bases, the J end by 0 bases, with 9 bases between. From germline, CDR1 is SGHRS and CDR2 YFSETQ. For the CDR3, the DNA is TGCGCCAGCAGCTTGGGGGGGCCTTCGAACACCGGGGAGCTGTTTTTT. Its translation: CASSLGGPSNTGELFF.

The V gene is TRBV4-1, the J gene TRBJ2-7; no reliable D call. The V end lost 3 bases, the J end lost 2 bases, and 5 bases lay between the germline ends. The CDR3 has 12 amino acids. Germline values: CDR1 MGHRA, CDR2 YSYEKL. CDR3 nucleotides: TGCGCCAGCAGCCACAACACCTACGAGCAGTACTTC. Its translation: CASSHNTYEQYF.

The V gene is TRBV19, the J gene TRBJ1-2, with TRBD1 as a possible D gene (5 bases). This CDR3 has 14 amino acids. The germline gives CDR1 LNHDA, CDR2 SQIVND (reference sequence). Trimming stripped 4 bases from V and 6 bases from J, with 15 bases between. CDR3 DNA sequence: TGTGCCAGTAGTACCTCAGGGTTGACGAATGGCTACACCTTC. The encoded protein is CASSTSGLTNGYTF.

This clone was picked up a small number of times. CDR3 residues: CASSPTEGWGSTEAFF. CDR3 nucleotide sequence: TGTGCCAGCAGCCCTACCGAGGGGTGGGGGAGCACTGAAGCTTTCTTT. The chain uses TRBV4-2 and TRBJ1-1; TRBD1 is a possible D gene (5 bases). The CDR3 runs to 16 residues. In germline, CDR1 is LGHNA, CDR2 YNFKEQ. Trimming took 4 bases from V and 4 from J, leaving 19 bases between them.